This entry lists 8 T cell receptor beta chains sequenced from one sample in a study of blood T cell repertoires in COVID-19. Some clones are missing from TCRdb's copy, which holds only in-frame ones; the method was immunoSEQ multiplex PCR. The sample lists 150,000 to 200,000 clones; more than 85% were seen once. Sequencing used peripheral blood. Receptor source: a man aged 35-49 years with active or convalescent COVID-19.

V and J are TRBV28 and TRBJ1-1, with D maybe TRBD1 (6 bases). In germline, CDR1 is MDHEN, CDR2 SYDVKM. V was pared by 5 bases and J by 3 bases, with 16 bases between. The CDR3 is 15 amino acids. DNA of the CDR3: TGTGCCAGCAGTCAGGGAGGGGGTGCGGACACTGAAGCTTTCTTT. Residues: CASSQGGGADTEAFF.

The V gene is TRBV13, the J gene TRBJ2-1, with D maybe TRBD1 (5 bases). V lost 4 bases to trimming and J lost 3 bases, with 7 bases between them. The CDR3 is 13 amino acids. Germline assignment: CDR1 PRHDT and CDR2 FYEKMQ (reference sequence). Here the CDR3 DNA reads TGTGCCAGCAGCTCAGACAGCTACAATGAGCAGTTCTTC. Translation gives CASSSDSYNEQFF.

The J gene is TRBJ1-2, the V gene TRBV28; 9 nucleotides line up with TRBD1. The CDR3 covers 14 residues. The germline V gene encodes CDR1 MDHEN and CDR2 SYDVKM. V lost 5 bases to trimming and J lost 7 bases; unmatched junction nucleotides: 8. CDR3 DNA sequence: TGTGCCAGCAGTCCCGGGACAGGGAAGGGTGGCTACACCTTC. Translating gives CASSPGTGKGGYTF.

This rearrangement joins TRBV28 to TRBJ1-1, with no clear D. Germline lookup yields CDR1 MDHEN and CDR2 SYDVKM. The CDR3 has 15 amino acids. V was trimmed by 6 bases and J by 0 bases, leaving 14 bases between them. CDR3 residues: CASSPAAALNTEAFF. The CDR3 region has the DNA TGTGCCAGCAGCCCAGCGGCAGCTTTGAACACTGAAGCTTTCTTT.

V and J are TRBV12-3 or TRBV12-4 and TRBJ2-5, with 9 bases matching TRBD1. V trimming: 8 bases; J trimming: 2 bases; junction bases outside the gene matches: 3. This CDR3 contains 13 residues. The CDR3 nucleotides are TGTGCCAGCGGGACAGGGACGCAAGAGACCCAGTACTTC. Amino acid sequence: CASGTGTQETQYF.

This clone appeared once. The V gene is TRBV28, the J gene TRBJ2-5; 7 bases agree with TRBD2. J lost 5 bases, V lost 2 bases, and 5 bases had no gene match. The CDR3 spans 14 residues. The germline CDR1 and CDR2 sequences are MDHEN and SYDVKM. The CDR3 protein is CASSLGGGKETQYF. CDR3 nucleotide sequence: TGTGCCAGCAGTTTAGGGGGGGGGAAGGAGACCCAGTACTTC.

The V call is TRBV7-6, the J call TRBJ2-3; TRBD1 aligns across 8 bases. CDR3 size: 15 residues. Trimming at V came to 1 base and at J to 3 bases, leaving 3 bases not matched to a gene. Germline V gene lookup returns CDR1 SGHVS and CDR2 FNYEAQ. CDR3 residues: CASSLVDRGTDTQYF. In DNA form, the CDR3 reads TGTGCCAGCAGCTTAGTCGACAGGGGAACAGATACGCAGTATTTT.

CDR3 in DNA: TGTGCTAGTGCCCAGGGACACCTCCAAGAGACCCAGTACTTC. This sequence encodes CASAQGHLQETQYF. The chain recombines TRBV12-5 with TRBJ2-5; TRBD1 is a possible D gene (6 bases). V lost 7 bases to trimming and J lost 1 base, with 13 bases between them. Germline V lookup: CDR1 LGHNT, CDR2 FRNRAP. The CDR3 extends over 14 amino acids.